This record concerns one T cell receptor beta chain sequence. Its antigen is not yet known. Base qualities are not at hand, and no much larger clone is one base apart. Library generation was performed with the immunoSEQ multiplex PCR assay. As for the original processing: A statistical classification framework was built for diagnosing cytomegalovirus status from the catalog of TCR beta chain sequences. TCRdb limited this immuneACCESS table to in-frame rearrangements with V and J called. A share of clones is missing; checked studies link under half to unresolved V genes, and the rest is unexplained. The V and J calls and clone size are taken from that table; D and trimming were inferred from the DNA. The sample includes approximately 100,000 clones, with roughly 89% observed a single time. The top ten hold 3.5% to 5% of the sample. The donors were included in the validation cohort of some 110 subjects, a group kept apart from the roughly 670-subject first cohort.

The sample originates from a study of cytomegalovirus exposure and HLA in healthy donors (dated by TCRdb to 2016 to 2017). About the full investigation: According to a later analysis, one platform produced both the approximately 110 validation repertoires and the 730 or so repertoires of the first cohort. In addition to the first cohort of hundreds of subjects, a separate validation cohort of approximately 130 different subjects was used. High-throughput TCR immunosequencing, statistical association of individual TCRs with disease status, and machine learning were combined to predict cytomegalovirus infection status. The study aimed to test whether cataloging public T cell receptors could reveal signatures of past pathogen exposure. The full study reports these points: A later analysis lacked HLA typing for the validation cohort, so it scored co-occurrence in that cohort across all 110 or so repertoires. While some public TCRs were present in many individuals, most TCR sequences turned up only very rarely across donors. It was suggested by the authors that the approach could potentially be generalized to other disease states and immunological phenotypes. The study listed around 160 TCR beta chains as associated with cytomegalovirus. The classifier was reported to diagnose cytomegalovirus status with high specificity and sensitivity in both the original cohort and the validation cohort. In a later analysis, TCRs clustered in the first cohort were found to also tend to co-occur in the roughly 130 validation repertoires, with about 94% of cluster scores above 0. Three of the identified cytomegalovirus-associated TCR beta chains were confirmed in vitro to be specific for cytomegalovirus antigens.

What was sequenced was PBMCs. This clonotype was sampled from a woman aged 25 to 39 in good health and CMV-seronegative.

At the DNA level, the sequence is TGTGCCAGCTCTCTCGGACAGGGGCGGTTCTACGAGCAGTACTTC. This is translated as CASSLGQGRFYEQYF. Here the chain combines TRBV18 and TRBJ2-7; 9 middle bases align to TRBD1. The junction shows trimming of 6 bases on V and 3 bases on J, and the gene matches do not reach 9 bases of it. The CDR3 has 15 amino acids, counting the end cysteine and phenylalanine. Just CDR3 DNA is preserved here, 45 bases in frame from base 1. CDR1 and CDR2 were assigned from the germline V gene as KGHSH and LQKENI.